This T cell receptor beta chain came from a study of human T cells and chemical hapten exposure. Whole-study context: 2% DPC was applied to approximately 2 cm by approximately 2 cm of upper inner arm skin for sensitization.

This clonotype was seen a few times. TCRdb reprocessed the RACE reads with MiXCR, giving one entry per CDR3 protein. This sample yields tens of thousands of distinct CDR3 sequences, of which about 7.5% are seen a single time; about 1.4% belongs to the top ten. Germline V lookup: CDR1 LNHDA, CDR2 SQIVND (reference sequence). Trimming cost V 4 bases and J 6 bases, with 13 bases left between them. CDR3 length: 14 amino acids. Time point given: patch test 1, 2 weeks after DPC sensitization. This sample's treatment: therapeutic diphenylcyclopropenone sensitization with weekly scalp DPC. The clonotype originates from a woman younger than 45 with alopecia areata. Some clones in this sample may be carry-over from other donors' samples. The source material was whole blood, sampled in connection with sensitization to the hapten diphenylcyclopropenone (DPC). The J gene is TRBJ2-1, the V gene TRBV19; perhaps TRBD1 as D (6 bases). CDR3 loop: CASSRAGVGNEQFF. Written as DNA, the CDR3 is TGTGCCAGTAGTAGGGCAGGGGTCGGCAATGAGCAGTTCTTC.